Here is one T cell receptor beta chain with its context. What it binds is not known. The record originates from a study of cytomegalovirus exposure and HLA in healthy donors. Findings and caveats of the study: Differences between HLA loci emerged in a later analysis of TCR association rates, with DRB1 most and HLA-C fewest. In vitro testing confirmed three CMV-associated chains as specific for CMV antigens. Information on immune exposure was restricted to one variable (CMV serostatus). 16,951 TCR beta sequences were associated with HLA alleles at 0.05 false discovery rate in a later analysis.

The PCR used 60 Vbeta and 13 Jbeta primers. Here immunoSEQ multiplex PCR was the method, and the copy in TCRdb shows in-frame clones only, minus some. The table shows around 60,000 clones, with approximately 71% occurring only once. This CDR3 comprises 15 residues. Per the germline V gene, CDR1 is KGHSH and CDR2 is LQKENI. Deletions cut 0 bases from V and 1 base from J, with 9 bases between. Sequenced material: PBMCs. The sequence derives from a man aged 50 to 59 in good health and CMV-seropositive. The chain couples TRBV18 to TRBJ1-1; maybe TRBD1 (6 bases). The CDR3 here is CASSPPNRANTEAFF. For the CDR3, the DNA is TGTGCCAGCTCACCACCTAACAGGGCGAACACTGAAGCTTTCTTT.